Described below is a single T cell receptor (beta chain) sequence and its context. Its antigen is unknown. This entry belongs to a study of post-analysis software for immune sequencing data. Points from the study as a whole: About five TRBV segments were more frequent in patients than controls; TRBV5-6, TRBV5-1 and TRBV20-1 belonged to this group.

Germline lookup yields CDR1 SEHNR and CDR2 FQNEAQ (reference sequence). V lost 7 bases and J 0 bases, leaving 10 bases between the germline ends. The CDR3 loop spans 15 amino acids. The TCR beta cDNA libraries carried unique molecular identifiers. Using its own MiXCR run on the PCR reads, TCRdb lists one record per CDR3 protein. This table holds about 770,000 distinct CDR3 sequences, 40% to 55% found once. The chain combines TRBV7-9 with TRBJ2-6, with D maybe TRBD1 (5 bases). This TCR was recovered from a girl aged 10 to 17 with multiple sclerosis. The material sequenced was blood. The CDR3, as DNA: TGTGCCAGCAATCAGGGCCCCTCTGGGGCCAACGTCCTGACTTTC. Protein: CASNQGPSGANVLTF.